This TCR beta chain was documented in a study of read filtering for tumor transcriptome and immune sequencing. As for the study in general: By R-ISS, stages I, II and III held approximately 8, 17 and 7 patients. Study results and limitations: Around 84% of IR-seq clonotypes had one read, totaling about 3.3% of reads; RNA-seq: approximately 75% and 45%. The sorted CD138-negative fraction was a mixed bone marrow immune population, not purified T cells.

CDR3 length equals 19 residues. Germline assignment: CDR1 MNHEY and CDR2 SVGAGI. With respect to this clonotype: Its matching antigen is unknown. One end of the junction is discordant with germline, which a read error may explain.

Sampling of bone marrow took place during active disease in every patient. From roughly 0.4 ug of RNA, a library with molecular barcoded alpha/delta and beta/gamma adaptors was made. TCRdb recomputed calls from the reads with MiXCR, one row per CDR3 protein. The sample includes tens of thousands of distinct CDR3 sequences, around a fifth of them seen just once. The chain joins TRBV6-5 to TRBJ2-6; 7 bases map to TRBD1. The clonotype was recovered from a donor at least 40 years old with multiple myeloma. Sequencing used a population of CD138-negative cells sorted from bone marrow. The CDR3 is CVSSFRQGRPSSGANVLTF. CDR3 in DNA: TGTGTCAGCAGTTTTCGACAGGGCCGGCCGAGCTCTGGGGCCAACGTCCTGACTTTC.